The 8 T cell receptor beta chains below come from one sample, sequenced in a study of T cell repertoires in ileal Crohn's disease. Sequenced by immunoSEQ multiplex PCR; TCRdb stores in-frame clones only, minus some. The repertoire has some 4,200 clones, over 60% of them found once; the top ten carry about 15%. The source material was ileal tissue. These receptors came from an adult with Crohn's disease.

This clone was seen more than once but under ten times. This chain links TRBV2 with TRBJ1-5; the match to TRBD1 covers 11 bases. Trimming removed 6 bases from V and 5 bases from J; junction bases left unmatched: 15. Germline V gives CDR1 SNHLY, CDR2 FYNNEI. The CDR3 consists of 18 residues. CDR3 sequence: CASRQSPGRDRGDQPQHF. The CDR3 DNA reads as TGTGCCAGCAGGCAATCTCCTGGTCGGGACAGGGGGGATCAGCCCCAGCATTTT.

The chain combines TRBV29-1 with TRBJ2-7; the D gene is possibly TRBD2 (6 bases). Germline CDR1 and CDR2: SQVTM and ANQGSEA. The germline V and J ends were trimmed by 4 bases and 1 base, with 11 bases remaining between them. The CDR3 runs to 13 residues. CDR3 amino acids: CSVAGGRSYEQYF. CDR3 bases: TGCAGCGTTGCCGGGGGTAGATCCTACGAGCAGTACTTC.

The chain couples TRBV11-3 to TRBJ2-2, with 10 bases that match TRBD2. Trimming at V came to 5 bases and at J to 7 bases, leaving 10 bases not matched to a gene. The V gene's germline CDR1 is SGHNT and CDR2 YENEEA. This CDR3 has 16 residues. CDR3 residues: CASSSRPSGSGGELFF. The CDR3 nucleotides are TGTGCCAGCAGCAGTCGGCCTAGCGGGAGTGGCGGGGAGCTGTTTTTT.

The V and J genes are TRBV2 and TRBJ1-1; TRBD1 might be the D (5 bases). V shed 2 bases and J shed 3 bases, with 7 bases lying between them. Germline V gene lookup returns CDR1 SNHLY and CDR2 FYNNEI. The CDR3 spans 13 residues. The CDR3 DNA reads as TGTGCCAGCAGTGAAAACAGGTACACTGAAGCTTTCTTT. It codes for CASSENRYTEAFF.

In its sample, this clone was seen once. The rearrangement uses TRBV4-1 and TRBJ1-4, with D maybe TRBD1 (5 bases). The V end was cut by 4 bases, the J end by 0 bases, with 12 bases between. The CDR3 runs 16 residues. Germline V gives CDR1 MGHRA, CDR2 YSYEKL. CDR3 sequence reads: CASSPTQTATNEKLFF. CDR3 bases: TGCGCCAGCAGCCCAACGCAGACAGCAACTAATGAAAAACTGTTTTTT.

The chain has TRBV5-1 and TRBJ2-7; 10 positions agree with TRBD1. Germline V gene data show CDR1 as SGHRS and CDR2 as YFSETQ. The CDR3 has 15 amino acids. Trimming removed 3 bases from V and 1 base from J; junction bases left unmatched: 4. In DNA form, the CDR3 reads TGCGCCAGCAGCTACGGGACAGGGGATTCCTACGAGCAGTACTTC. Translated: CASSYGTGDSYEQYF.

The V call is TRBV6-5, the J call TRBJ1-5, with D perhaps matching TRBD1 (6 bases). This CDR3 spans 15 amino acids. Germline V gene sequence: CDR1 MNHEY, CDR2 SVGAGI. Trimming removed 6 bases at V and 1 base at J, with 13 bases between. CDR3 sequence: CASRKQGPSNQPQHF. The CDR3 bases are TGTGCCAGCAGGAAACAGGGCCCCAGCAATCAGCCCCAGCATTTT.

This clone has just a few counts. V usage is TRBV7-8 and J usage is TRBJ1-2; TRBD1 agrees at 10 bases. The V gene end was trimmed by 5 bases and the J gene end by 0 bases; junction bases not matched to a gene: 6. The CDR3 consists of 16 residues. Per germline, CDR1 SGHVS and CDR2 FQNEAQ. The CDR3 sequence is CASSGRDRGANYGYTF. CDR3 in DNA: TGTGCCAGCAGCGGCCGGGACAGGGGCGCTAACTATGGCTACACCTTC.